This TCR beta chain was identified during a study of T cell responses to AZD1222 COVID-19 vaccine. General study points: Spike-specific TCR repertoires showed rising breadth and depth after two AZD1222 doses. Clonal diversity was possibly underestimated, and white British individuals and females predominated among donors. There were repertoire samples only from the period after the peak T cell response.

Assay: immunoSEQ multiplex PCR; the TCRdb copy retains only in-frame clones and omits some. The sample consists of more than 85,000 clones, around 90% of them appearing once. In the case of this clone: The target antigen is unknown.

This specimen was peripheral blood, taken 28 days after the second AZD1222 dose. The TCR was taken from an adult who received the AZD1222 COVID-19 vaccine.

CDR3 sequence reads: CAISGDRVDMVYNSPLHF. CDR3 sequence (DNA): TGTGCCATCAGTGGGGACAGGGTTGATATGGTCTATAATTCACCCCTCCACTTT. The V gene is TRBV10-3, the J gene TRBJ1-6, with TRBD1 identical over 9 bases. Unmatched junction bases numbered 10, after V lost 4 bases and J lost 3 bases. The germline V gene encodes CDR1 ENHRY and CDR2 SYGVKD. This CDR3 comprises 18 residues.